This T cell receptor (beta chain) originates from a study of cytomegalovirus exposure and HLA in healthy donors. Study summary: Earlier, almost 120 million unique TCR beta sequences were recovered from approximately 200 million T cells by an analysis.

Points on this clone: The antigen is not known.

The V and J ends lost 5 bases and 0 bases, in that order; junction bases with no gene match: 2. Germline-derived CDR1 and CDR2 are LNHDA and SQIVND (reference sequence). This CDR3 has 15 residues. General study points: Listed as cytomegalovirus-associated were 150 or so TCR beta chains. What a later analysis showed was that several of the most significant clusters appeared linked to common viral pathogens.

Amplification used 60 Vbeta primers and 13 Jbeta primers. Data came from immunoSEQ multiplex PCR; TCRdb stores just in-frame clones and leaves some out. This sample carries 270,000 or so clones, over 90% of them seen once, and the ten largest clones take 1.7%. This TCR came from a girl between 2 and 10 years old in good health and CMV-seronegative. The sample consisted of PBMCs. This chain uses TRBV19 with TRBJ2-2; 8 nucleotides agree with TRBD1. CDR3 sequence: CASSVQGANTGELFF. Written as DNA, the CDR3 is TGTGCCAGTAGTGTACAGGGGGCGAACACCGGGGAGCTGTTTTTT.